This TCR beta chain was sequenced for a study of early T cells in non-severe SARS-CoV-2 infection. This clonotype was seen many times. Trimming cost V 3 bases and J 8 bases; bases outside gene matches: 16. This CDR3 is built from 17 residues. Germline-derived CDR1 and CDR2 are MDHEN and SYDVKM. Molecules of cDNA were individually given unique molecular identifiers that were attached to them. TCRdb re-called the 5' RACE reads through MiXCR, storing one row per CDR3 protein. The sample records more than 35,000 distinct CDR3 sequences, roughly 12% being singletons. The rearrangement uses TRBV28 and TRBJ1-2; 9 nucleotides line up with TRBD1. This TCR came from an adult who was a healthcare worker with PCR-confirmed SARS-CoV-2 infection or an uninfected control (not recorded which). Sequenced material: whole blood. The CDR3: CASSFAGQGFVSLGYTF. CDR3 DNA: TGTGCCAGCAGTTTCGCGGGACAGGGTTTTGTGTCTTTGGGCTACACCTTC.